These 20 T cell receptor beta chains came from one sample sequenced in a study of shared clonotypes between healthy human individuals. Generated by immunoSEQ multiplex PCR, the TCRdb table keeps only in-frame clones and is missing some. This sample has roughly 380,000 clones, with 96% found just once. Sequencing was carried out using memory CD8+ T cells sorted from blood. Subset of the sample: CD45RO+ cells pooled with CCR7-negative TemRA cells. Every receptor here comes from a man aged 25 to 40 in good health.

The rearrangement uses TRBV5-4 and TRBJ2-3; D may be TRBD2 (5 bases). In germline, CDR1 is SGHNT, CDR2 YYREEE (reference sequence). There are 15 residues in the CDR3. Between the trimmed V and J ends, which lost 2 bases and 0 bases, there was a span of 10 bases. The CDR3 coding sequence is TGTGCCAGCAGCTTCGGGGAAACTAGCACAGATACGCAGTATTTT. Translation gives CASSFGETSTDTQYF.

The rearrangement links TRBV11-2 to TRBJ2-6, with unresolved D. Germline V gene lookup returns CDR1 SGHAT and CDR2 FQNNGV. With 0 bases removed from V and 0 bases from J, the gap between germline ends came to 6 bases. This CDR3 region has 16 residues. CDR3 sequence (DNA): TGTGCCAGCAGCTTAGATTTGGGCTCTGGGGCCAACGTCCTGACTTTC. Amino acids: CASSLDLGSGANVLTF. Looking up the rest from reference TRBV11-2 and TRBJ2-6 gives the full variable domain: EAGVAQSPRYKIIEKRQSVAFWCNPISGHATLYWYQQILGQGPKLLIQFQNNGVVDDSQLPKDRFSAERLKGVDSTLKIQPAKLEDSAVYLCASSLDLGSGANVLTFGAGSRLTVL.

The chain couples TRBV9 to TRBJ2-3; no firm D call. CDR3 length: 14 amino acids. Per germline, CDR1 SGDLS and CDR2 YYNGEE. Trimming removed 1 base at V and 3 bases at J, with 9 bases between. CDR3 loop: CASSVSGGTDTQYF. CDR3 bases: TGTGCCAGCAGCGTAAGTGGTGGTACAGATACGCAGTATTTT. The full variable domain, with the rest looked up from reference TRBV9 and TRBJ2-3, is DSGVTQTPKHLITATGQRVTLRCSPRSGDLSVYWYQQSLDQGLQFLIQYYNGEERAKGNILERFSAQQFPDLHSELNLSSLELGDSALYFCASSVSGGTDTQYFGPGTRLTVL.

The V and J genes are TRBV30 and TRBJ1-1; no firm D call. CDR1 and CDR2 (germline): GTSNPN, SVGIG (reference sequence). Trimming took 7 bases from V and 0 from J, leaving 3 bases between them. The CDR3 runs 10 residues. This chain's CDR3 is CALMNTEAFF. For the CDR3, the DNA is TGTGCCTTGATGAACACTGAAGCTTTCTTT.

The chain uses TRBV10-1 and TRBJ2-3, with D possibly being TRBD2 (6 bases). Germline assignment: CDR1 WNHNN and CDR2 SYGVQD (reference sequence). V shed 9 bases and J shed 2 bases, with 15 bases lying between them. This CDR3 is 14 amino acids long. The DNA of the CDR3 is TGCGCCAGGGGGGGACGCTTGCTCACAGATACGCAGTATTTT. Encoded protein: CARGGRLLTDTQYF.

On this clone: The same CDR3 arises from other DNA sequences in this sample as well. The chain recombines TRBV18 with TRBJ1-1; D is uncertain. The V end was cut by 1 base, the J end by 2 bases, with 5 bases between. Germline assignment: CDR1 KGHSH and CDR2 LQKENI. This CDR3 contains 13 residues. This CDR3 reads CASSPQGNTEAFF. As DNA, the CDR3 is TGTGCCAGCTCACCACAGGGAAACACTGAAGCTTTCTTT.

V gene TRBV5-5 combines with J gene TRBJ2-7; 9 positions agree with TRBD1. CDR1 and CDR2 from the germline V gene are SGHKS and YYEKEE (reference sequence). V lost 2 bases, J lost 2 bases, and 5 bases stayed unmatched. The length of the CDR3 is 15 residues. In DNA, the CDR3 is TGTGCCAGCAGCTTAACACAGGGGGCCCCCTACGAGCAGTACTTC. Translating it yields CASSLTQGAPYEQYF.

This sequence joins TRBV28 and TRBJ2-3, with a possible D match to TRBD1 (5 bases). V lost 1 base to trimming and J lost 2 bases, with 16 bases between them. The germline V gene has CDR1 MDHEN and CDR2 SYDVKM. The CDR3 consists of 17 residues. The CDR3 protein is CASSLSPSTVTTDTQYF. In DNA, the CDR3 is TGTGCCAGCAGTTTATCTCCCTCGACAGTTACCACAGATACGCAGTATTTT.

This rearrangement joins TRBV2 to TRBJ2-3, with 9 nucleotides matching TRBD1. Trimming took 0 bases from V and 2 from J; bases not matched to a gene: 6. This CDR3 has 17 amino acids. Germline V gene sequence: CDR1 SNHLY, CDR2 FYNNEI. CDR3 region: CASSEAYTGGFTDTQYF. CDR3 sequence (DNA): TGTGCCAGCAGTGAAGCGTATACAGGGGGCTTCACAGATACGCAGTATTTT.

The J gene is TRBJ1-2, the V gene TRBV7-9; the match to TRBD1 covers 10 bases. The germline V gene encodes CDR1 SEHNR and CDR2 FQNEAQ (reference sequence). V gave up 3 bases and J gave up 7 bases; unmatched junction bases: 2. CDR3 size: 13 residues. This CDR3 is CASSFGTGAGYTF. The CDR3 DNA sequence: TGTGCCAGCAGCTTCGGGACAGGGGCTGGCTACACCTTC.

J is TRBJ2-1 and V is TRBV4-1, with 9 bases lining up with TRBD2. This CDR3 spans 15 amino acids. Trimming at V came to 1 base and at J to 8 bases, leaving 6 bases not matched to a gene. Germline V gives CDR1 MGHRA, CDR2 YSYEKL. The CDR3 is CASSQGREGIYEQFF. The CDR3 DNA follows: TGCGCCAGCAGCCAAGGGCGGGAGGGTATCTATGAGCAGTTCTTC.

The gene calls are TRBV6-1 and TRBJ2-1; TRBD2 matches 7 bases. The ends lost 4 bases at V and 4 bases at J; junction bases unmatched: 10. This CDR3 has 16 residues. Germline V gene data show CDR1 as MNHNS and CDR2 as SASEGT. The CDR3 sequence is CASSVGGEVGYNEQFF. The CDR3 DNA sequence: TGTGCCAGCAGTGTGGGGGGGGAGGTGGGGTACAATGAGCAGTTCTTC.

V usage is TRBV7-9 and J usage is TRBJ2-5; D possibly corresponds to TRBD1 (5 bases). Trimming shortened V by 5 bases and J by 5 bases, and 21 bases separated the two germline ends. The CDR3 runs 16 residues. The V gene's germline CDR1 is SEHNR and CDR2 FQNEAQ (reference sequence). The CDR3 loop is CASSPRDLTGRETQYF. DNA for the CDR3: TGTGCCAGCAGCCCACGCGACCTAACAGGTCGGGAGACCCAGTACTTC.

The CDR3: CASSSNTGFNEQFF. The CDR3, as DNA: TGTGCCAGCAGCTCTAATACAGGTTTCAATGAGCAGTTCTTC. This chain connects TRBV7-9 to TRBJ2-1, with D perhaps matching TRBD1 (5 bases). Germline V gives CDR1 SEHNR, CDR2 FQNEAQ (reference sequence). The CDR3 runs to 14 residues. Trimming stripped 4 bases from V and 6 bases from J, with 13 bases between.

V gene TRBV28 combines with J gene TRBJ2-4; 7 nucleotides align to TRBD1. The CDR3 runs to 15 residues. After removal of 7 bases from V and 5 bases from J, the junction contained 11 bases not matched to a gene. CDR1 and CDR2 from the germline V gene are MDHEN and SYDVKM. CDR3 sequence (DNA): TGTGCCAGCATCAGCCCGACAGGGTCCCAAAACATTCAGTACTTC. Encoded protein: CASISPTGSQNIQYF.

This chain's CDR3 is CASSLKTGGGEKLFF. CDR3 DNA: TGTGCCAGCTCGCTAAAGACAGGGGGAGGAGAAAAACTGTTTTTT. The V gene is TRBV18, the J gene TRBJ1-4, with 9 bases matching TRBD1. CDR3 size: 15 residues. After removal of 6 bases from V and 8 bases from J, the junction contained 10 bases not matched to a gene. Germline-derived CDR1 and CDR2 are KGHSH and LQKENI.

The CDR3, as DNA: TGTGCCAATTCCAGGGATGCGGGCGAGACCCAGTACTTC. This codes for CANSRDAGETQYF. The chain joins TRBV7-9 to TRBJ2-5; D may be TRBD1 or TRBD2 (5 bases each). Trimming removed 10 bases from V and 5 bases from J, with 17 bases in between. The CDR3 length is 13 residues. From germline, CDR1 is SEHNR and CDR2 FQNEAQ (reference sequence).

The chain has TRBV27 and TRBJ1-1, with TRBD1 matching 7 bases. Germline V gives CDR1 MNHEY, CDR2 SMNVEV (reference sequence). CDR3 size: 14 residues. The V and J ends lost 2 bases and 4 bases, in that order; junction bases with no gene match: 4. CDR3 bases: TGTGCCAGCAGTTTAGCGAACAGGGGCACTGAAGCTTTCTTT. It specifies CASSLANRGTEAFF.

This chain links TRBV5-1 with TRBJ2-2; TRBD2 agrees at 12 bases. Germline lookup yields CDR1 SGHRS and CDR2 YFSETQ. J gave up 4 bases and V 4 bases, and 5 bases lay outside the gene matches. The length of the CDR3 is 16 residues. The CDR3 sequence is CASSATSGSGTGELFF. The CDR3 region has the DNA TGCGCCAGCAGCGCGACTAGCGGGAGCGGCACCGGGGAGCTGTTTTTT.

The chain employs TRBV18 and TRBJ2-1, with TRBD1 as a possible D gene (6 bases). The length of the CDR3 is 13 residues. Germline CDR1 and CDR2: KGHSH and LQKENI. V lost 3 bases and J 5 bases, leaving 8 bases between the germline ends. The CDR3 protein is CASSPDRHNEQFF. The CDR3 region has the DNA TGTGCCAGCTCACCCGACAGGCACAATGAGCAGTTCTTC.